These T cell receptor beta chains were read from a single sample in a study of T cells in Graves' hyperthyroidism and ophthalmopathy. TCRdb re-analysed the multiplex PCR reads in MiXCR, keeping a single row per CDR3 protein. In the table there are approximately 610,000 distinct CDR3 sequences, roughly 14% of which are singletons. The sequenced sample was blood. The receptors come from a woman aged 40 to 50 with Graves' ophthalmopathy. The CDR3 runs from the conserved cysteine through the conserved F or W. The D gene is left open where the match is weak. Rows may omit the clone size; those that give it use once, few, many or a size class.

d_gene	abundance	v_gene	j_gene	CDR3aa	CDR3nt
TRBD2	many	TRBV12-3/TRBV12-4	TRBJ2-2	CASSLVSSGVNTGELFF	TGTGCCAGCAGTTTAGTATCTAGCGGTGTGAACACCGGGGAGCTGTTTTTT
.	.	TRBV5-6	TRBJ1-2	CASTTNGGTANYGYTF	TGTGCCAGCACCACCAACGGGGGTACCGCTAACTATGGCTACACCTTC
TRBD2	.	TRBV24-1	TRBJ2-7	CATSDATSGAYEQYF	TGTGCCACCAGTGATGCCACTAGCGGGGCCTACGAGCAGTACTTC
.	many	TRBV7-8	TRBJ2-7	CASSLKLFGEQYF	TGTGCCAGCAGCTTAAAGCTTTTTGGCGAGCAGTACTTC
TRBD2	many	TRBV12-3/TRBV12-4	TRBJ2-2	CASRGLAETGELFF	TGTGCCAGCAGAGGACTAGCGGAAACCGGGGAGCTGTTTTTT
.	.	TRBV29-1	TRBJ2-2	CSVELGGPTGELFF	TGCAGCGTTGAATTGGGGGGCCCTACCGGGGAGCTGTTTTTT
.	few	TRBV5-1	TRBJ2-5	CASSSVPGLGETQYF	TGCGCCAGCAGCTCAGTACCAGGATTGGGAGAGACCCAGTACTTC
.	many	TRBV15	TRBJ1-5	CATSRDARGNQPQHF	TGTGCCACCAGCAGAGATGCGAGGGGCAATCAGCCCCAGCATTTT
TRBD2	many	TRBV20-1	TRBJ2-7	CSQRTSGSYEQYF	TGCAGTCAGCGGACTAGCGGGAGCTACGAGCAGTACTTC
TRBD1	many	TRBV28	TRBJ1-2	CASWNSGTGTNYGYTF	TGTGCCAGTTGGAATTCCGGGACAGGGACTAACTATGGCTACACCTTC
TRBD1	many	TRBV24-1	TRBJ1-1	CATSDWDRGRRDTEAFF	TGTGCCACCAGTGATTGGGACAGGGGGCGAAGAGACACTGAAGCTTTCTTT
.	many	TRBV29-1	TRBJ1-1	CSVEGLNTEAFF	TGCAGCGTTGAAGGGTTAAACACTGAAGCTTTCTTT
.	many	TRBV12-5	TRBJ2-2	CASGPPPGTGELFF	TGTGCTAGTGGTCCACCCCCAGGGACCGGGGAGCTGTTTTTT
.	many	TRBV6-2/TRBV6-3	TRBJ1-1	CASRGQKNTEAFF	TGTGCCAGCAGAGGACAGAAGAACACTGAAGCTTTCTTT
TRBD1	few	TRBV19	TRBJ2-6	CASSPGQGTSGANVLTF	TGTGCCAGTTCACCGGGACAGGGGACATCCGGGGCCAACGTCCTGACTTTC
TRBD2	.	TRBV4-1	TRBJ2-7	CASSQGVIAGEQYF	TGCGCCAGCAGCCAAGGAGTAATAGCGGGCGAGCAGTACTTC